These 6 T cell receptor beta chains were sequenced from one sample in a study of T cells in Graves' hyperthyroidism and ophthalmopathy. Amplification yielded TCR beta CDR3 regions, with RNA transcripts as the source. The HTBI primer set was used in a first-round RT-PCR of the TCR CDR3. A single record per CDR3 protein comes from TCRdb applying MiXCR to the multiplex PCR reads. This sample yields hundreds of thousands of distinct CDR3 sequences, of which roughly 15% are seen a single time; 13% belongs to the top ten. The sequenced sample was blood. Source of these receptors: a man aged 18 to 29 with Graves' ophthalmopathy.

CDR3 coding DNA: TGTGCCAGTAGTATAGTGCCAGCGGGGGCTGGGGAGACCCAGTACTTC. Amino acids: CASSIVPAGAGETQYF. The genes are TRBV19 and TRBJ2-5; the match to TRBD2 covers 8 bases. V trimming: 1 base; J trimming: 5 bases; junction bases outside the gene matches: 9. Germline CDR1 is LNHDA and CDR2 is SQIVND (reference sequence). This CDR3 contains 16 residues.

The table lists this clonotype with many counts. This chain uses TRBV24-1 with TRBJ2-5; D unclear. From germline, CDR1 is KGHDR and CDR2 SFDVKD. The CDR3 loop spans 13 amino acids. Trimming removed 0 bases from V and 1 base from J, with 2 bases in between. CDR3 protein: CATSDLSQETQYF. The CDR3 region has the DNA TGTGCCACCAGTGATTTGTCCCAAGAGACCCAGTACTTC.

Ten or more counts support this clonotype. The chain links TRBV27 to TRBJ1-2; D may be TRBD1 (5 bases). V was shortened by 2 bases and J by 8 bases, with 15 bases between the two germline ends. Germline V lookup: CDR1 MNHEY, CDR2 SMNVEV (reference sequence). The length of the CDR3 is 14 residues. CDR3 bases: TGTGCCAGCAGTTTAACCAGGGAAGAAAGAGGCTACACCTTC. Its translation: CASSLTREERGYTF.

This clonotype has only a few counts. Here the CDR3 reads CAWSGGLTGNTIYF. The CDR3 DNA sequence: TGTGCCTGGAGTGGCGGGTTGACTGGAAACACCATATATTTT. This chain connects TRBV30 to TRBJ1-3, with D hard to call. Germline CDR1 GTSNPN, CDR2 SVGIG (reference sequence). The CDR3 contains 14 residues. V was clipped by 1 base and J by 2 bases, with 9 bases between them.

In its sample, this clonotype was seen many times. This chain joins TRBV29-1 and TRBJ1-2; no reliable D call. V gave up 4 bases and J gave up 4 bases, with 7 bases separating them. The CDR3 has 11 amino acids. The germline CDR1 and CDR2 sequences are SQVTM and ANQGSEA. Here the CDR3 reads CSVADFYGYTF. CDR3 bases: TGCAGCGTTGCTGACTTCTATGGCTACACCTTC. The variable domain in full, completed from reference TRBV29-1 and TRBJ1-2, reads SAVISQKPSRDICQRGTSLTIQCQVDSQVTMMFWYRQQPGQSLTLIATANQGSEATYESGFVIDKFPISRPNLTFSTLTVSNMSPEDSSIYLCSVADFYGYTFGSGTRLTVV.

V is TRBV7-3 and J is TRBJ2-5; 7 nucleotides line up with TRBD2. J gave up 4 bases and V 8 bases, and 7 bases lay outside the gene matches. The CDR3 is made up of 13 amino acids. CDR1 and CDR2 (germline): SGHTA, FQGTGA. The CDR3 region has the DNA TGTGCCAGCCGCGGGAGAGTAGGAGAGACCCAGTACTTC. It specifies CASRGRVGETQYF.